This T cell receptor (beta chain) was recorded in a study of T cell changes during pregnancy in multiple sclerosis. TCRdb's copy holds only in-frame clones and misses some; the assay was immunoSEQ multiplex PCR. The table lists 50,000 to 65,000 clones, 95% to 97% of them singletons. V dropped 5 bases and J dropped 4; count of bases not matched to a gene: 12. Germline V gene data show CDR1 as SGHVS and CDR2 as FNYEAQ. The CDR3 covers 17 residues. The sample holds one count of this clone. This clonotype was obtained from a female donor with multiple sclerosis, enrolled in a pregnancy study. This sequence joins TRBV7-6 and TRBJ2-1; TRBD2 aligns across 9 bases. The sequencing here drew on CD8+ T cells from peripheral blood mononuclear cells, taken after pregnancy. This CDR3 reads CASSVVGGTSRYNEQFF. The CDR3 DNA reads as TGTGCCAGCAGCGTAGTGGGGGGGACTAGCCGATACAATGAGCAGTTCTTC.